This TCR beta chain was captured in a study of Ad26.COV2.S vaccination and SARS-CoV-2 variants. Only in-frame clones appear in the TCRdb table, and some are missing; sequencing was by immunoSEQ multiplex PCR. In the table there are around 300,000 clones, about 88% of which are singletons. Trimming took off 6 bases at V and 8 bases at J, with 16 bases between the two ends. The CDR3 contains 14 residues. Germline assignment: CDR1 MNHEY and CDR2 SVGEGT. The sample's treatment: roughly 20 received Ad26.COV2.S at low or high dose, single or two shots; roughly five received placebo; per-sample allocation not given. Samples came from day 63 after the first vaccine or placebo injection.

Here the sequenced sample was peripheral blood, taken in a trial of Ad26.COV2.S vaccine versus placebo. This clonotype was obtained from a person aged 18-60 years who received the Ad26.COV2.S COVID-19 vaccine or a placebo. The chain links TRBV6-2 or TRBV6-3 to TRBJ1-4; D possibly corresponds to TRBD1 (5 bases). For the CDR3, the DNA is TGTGCCAGCAGCCGGGGGACTCTGGGGGAAAAACTGTTTTTT. Translation gives CASSRGTLGEKLFF.